This T cell receptor beta chain was sequenced during a study of blood T cells in healthy people across ages. Next came a second PCR, run for about 6 to 12 cycles, which used a sample-barcoded 5' primer along with a J-beta primer mix. TCRdb analysed the 5' RACE reads with MiXCR anew, one entry per CDR3 protein. The sample lists approximately 900,000 distinct CDR3 sequences, roughly 50% occurring once. This CDR3 contains 14 residues. V lost 1 base and J lost 11, with 18 bases in between. Germline loops: CDR1 SGHRS, CDR2 YFSETQ. The rearrangement joins TRBV5-1 to TRBJ2-5; D uncertain. This TCR derives from a man aged 25 to 40 in good health. Material for sequencing was blood. CDR3 loop: CASSLSSRSNEQYF. The CDR3 nucleotides read TGCGCCAGCAGCTTGTCGTCCAGGTCCAATGAGCAGTACTTC. Combining the CDR3 with reference TRBV5-1 and TRBJ2-5 gives the whole variable domain KAGVTQTPRYLIKTRGQQVTLSCSPISGHRSVSWYQQTPGQGLQFLFEYFSETQRNKGNFPGRFSGRQFSNSRSEMNVSTLELGDSALYLCASSLSSRSNEQYFGPGTRLLVL.